One and the same sample provided the 8 T cell receptor beta chains below, sequenced in a study of blood T cells in healthy people across ages. The authors ran a second PCR of about 6 to 12 cycles using a sample-barcoded 5' primer and a J-beta primer mix. TCRdb reprocessed the 5' RACE reads with MiXCR, giving one entry per CDR3 protein. The table records some 880,000 distinct CDR3 sequences, approximately 35% of them present only once. The sample was blood. The receptors were gathered from a man between 18 and 35 years old in good health.

This clonotype was seen a handful of times. This sequence joins TRBV19 and TRBJ2-3; 7 bases fit TRBD1. Germline V CDR1 and CDR2: LNHDA, SQIVND (reference sequence). J gave up 4 bases and V 5 bases, and 3 bases lay outside the gene matches. The CDR3 is 13 residues long. The CDR3 DNA reads TGTGCCAGTAGTGACAGGGTCCCAGATACGCAGTATTTT. Translation gives CASSDRVPDTQYF.

In this sample, this clonotype turned up many times. V usage is TRBV7-9 and J usage is TRBJ2-1; a possible D gene is TRBD2 (5 bases). This CDR3 region has 17 residues. Per the germline V gene, CDR1 is SEHNR and CDR2 is FQNEAQ (reference sequence). Between the trimmed V and J ends, which lost 5 bases and 8 bases, there was a span of 25 bases. The CDR3 here is CASSPTRPGDGGDEQFF. In nucleotides, the CDR3 is TGTGCCAGCAGCCCCACAAGACCCGGCGACGGAGGCGATGAGCAGTTCTTC. The full variable domain, completed using reference TRBV7-9 and TRBJ2-1, is DTGVSQNPRHKITKRGQNVTFRCDPISEHNRLYWYRQTLGQGPEFLTYFQNEAQLEKSRLLSDRFSAERPKGSFSTLEIQRTEQGDSAMYLCASSPTRPGDGGDEQFFGPGTRLTVL.

This clonotype was counted only a few times. The chain couples TRBV6-4 to TRBJ1-2; 7 positions match TRBD1. Germline V gives CDR1 MRHNA, CDR2 SNTAGT. The CDR3 covers 15 residues. Germline trimming cut 2 bases from V and 6 bases from J; bases unmatched to any gene: 9. CDR3 amino acids: CASSDTPQGLDGYTF. DNA for the CDR3: TGTGCCAGCAGTGACACGCCACAGGGGTTGGATGGCTACACCTTC.

V gene TRBV18 combines with J gene TRBJ1-5; D uncertain. V lost 3 bases to trimming and J lost 0 bases, with 6 bases between them. Per germline, CDR1 KGHSH and CDR2 LQKENI. The CDR3 consists of 14 residues. The CDR3 DNA is TGTGCCAGCTCACCGGGATTTAGCAATCAGCCCCAGCATTTT. As protein: CASSPGFSNQPQHF.

The chain is built from TRBV20-1 and TRBJ2-3; 9 bases map to TRBD2. The CDR3 contains 15 residues. V was pared by 3 bases and J by 6 bases, with 10 bases of the junction left unmatched. From germline, CDR1 is DFQATT and CDR2 SNEGSKA (reference sequence). DNA for the CDR3: TGCAGTGCTAGCATCAGTAGCGGGGGCAGGGATACGCAGTATTTT. This gives the protein CSASISSGGRDTQYF.

This clonotype occurred a few times. The chain recombines TRBV12-3 or TRBV12-4 with TRBJ1-3, with unresolved D. The V end lost 3 bases, the J end lost 6 bases, and 9 bases lay between the germline ends. The CDR3 consists of 13 residues. CDR3 sequence reads: CASSFGSSNTIYF. CDR3 bases: TGTGCCAGCAGTTTTGGGTCCTCAAACACCATATATTTT.

This chain uses TRBV5-6 with TRBJ2-5; possibly TRBD1 for D (6 bases). The CDR3 length is 19 residues. V was pared by 0 bases and J by 0 bases, with 21 bases between. Germline V gene lookup returns CDR1 SGHDT and CDR2 YYEEEE. CDR3 loop: CASSLGPLPTGVYQETQYF. The CDR3 region has the DNA TGTGCCAGCAGCTTGGGTCCCTTACCGACAGGAGTGTACCAAGAGACCCAGTACTTC.

J is TRBJ1-2 and V is TRBV2, with 10 positions matching TRBD1. The CDR3 is 14 amino acids. Germline V gene sequence: CDR1 SNHLY, CDR2 FYNNEI. The V gene end was trimmed by 4 bases and the J gene end by 5 bases; junction bases not matched to a gene: 4. This CDR3 reads CASSADRGAYGYTF. CDR3 nucleotides: TGTGCCAGCAGTGCGGACAGGGGGGCTTATGGCTACACCTTC.